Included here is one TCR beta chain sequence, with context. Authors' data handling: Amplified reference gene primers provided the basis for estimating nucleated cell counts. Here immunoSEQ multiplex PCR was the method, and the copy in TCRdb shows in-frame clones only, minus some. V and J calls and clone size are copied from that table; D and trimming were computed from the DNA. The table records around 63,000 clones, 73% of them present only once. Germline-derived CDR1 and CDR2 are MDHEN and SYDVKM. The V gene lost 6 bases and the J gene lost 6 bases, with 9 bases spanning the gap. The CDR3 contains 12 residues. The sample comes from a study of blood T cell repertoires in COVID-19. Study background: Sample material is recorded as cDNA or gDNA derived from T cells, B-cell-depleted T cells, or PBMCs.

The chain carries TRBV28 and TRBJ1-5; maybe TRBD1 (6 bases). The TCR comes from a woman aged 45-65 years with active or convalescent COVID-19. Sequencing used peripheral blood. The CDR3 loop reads CASRTGSQPQHF. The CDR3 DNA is TGTGCCAGCAGAACAGGGAGTCAGCCCCAGCATTTT.